This T cell receptor beta chain was obtained from a study of cytomegalovirus exposure and HLA in healthy donors. About the research overall: Approximately 200 million T cells yielded 100 million or so unique TCR beta sequences in earlier analysis.

The study's findings and limits: A later analysis reported that several of the most significant clusters appeared to be linked to common viral pathogens, among them Epstein-Barr virus. Most TCR sequences were uncommon, yet certain public TCRs appeared in many donors.

The V gene's germline CDR1 is SGHAT and CDR2 FQNNGV. V was shortened by 1 base and J by 6 bases, with 10 bases between the two germline ends. The CDR3 is 13 amino acids. This clone was seen once. Its antigen is unidentified. PCR amplification relied on 60 Vbeta primers (plus 13 Jbeta primers). Data came from immunoSEQ multiplex PCR; TCRdb stores just in-frame clones and leaves some out. The table lists 95,000 to 150,000 clones, around 65% of them singletons. Sequences were obtained from PBMCs. The receptor was isolated from a man aged 18 to 30 in good health and CMV-seronegative. The chain links TRBV11-2 to TRBJ2-7; D gene unclear. CDR3 nucleotides: TGTGCCAGCAGCTTAGGTTTATCCCTCGAGCAGTACTTC. Residues: CASSLGLSLEQYF.